This TCR beta chain emerged from a study of cytotoxic CD8 clonotypes in ibrutinib-treated CLL. A single count supports this clone. The CDR3 has 13 residues. Germline assignment: CDR1 SGHVS and CDR2 FQNEAQ. V lost 5 bases to trimming and J lost 11 bases, with 16 bases between them. Only in-frame clones appear in the TCRdb table, and some are missing; sequencing was by immunoSEQ multiplex PCR. The sample includes roughly 130,000 clones, approximately 81% of them seen just once. This clonotype originated in a human donor with chronic lymphocytic leukemia. The V and J genes are TRBV7-8 and TRBJ2-1; D ambiguous. Sequencing used PBMCs, obtained after 12 months of ibrutinib treatment. The CDR3: CASSTAAPIKQFF. The CDR3 nucleotides read TGTGCCAGCAGCACCGCAGCCCCGATCAAGCAGTTCTTC.